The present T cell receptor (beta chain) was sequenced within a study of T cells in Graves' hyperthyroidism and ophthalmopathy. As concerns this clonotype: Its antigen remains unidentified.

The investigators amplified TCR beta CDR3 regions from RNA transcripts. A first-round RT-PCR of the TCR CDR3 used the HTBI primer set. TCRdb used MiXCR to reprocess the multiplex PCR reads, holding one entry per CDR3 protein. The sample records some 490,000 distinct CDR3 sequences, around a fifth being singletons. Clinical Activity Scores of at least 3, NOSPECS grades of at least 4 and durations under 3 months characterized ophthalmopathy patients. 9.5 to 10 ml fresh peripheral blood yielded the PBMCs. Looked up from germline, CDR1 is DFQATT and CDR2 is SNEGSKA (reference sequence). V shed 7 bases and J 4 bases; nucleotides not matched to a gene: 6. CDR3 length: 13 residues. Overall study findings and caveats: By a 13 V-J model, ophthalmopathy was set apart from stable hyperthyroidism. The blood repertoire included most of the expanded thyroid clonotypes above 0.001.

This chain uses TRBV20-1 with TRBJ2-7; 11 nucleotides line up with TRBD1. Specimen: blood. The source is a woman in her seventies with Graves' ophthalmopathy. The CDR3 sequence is CSVGTGGEYEQYF. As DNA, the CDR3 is TGCAGTGTTGGGACAGGGGGTGAATACGAGCAGTACTTC.